This is a list of T cell receptor beta chains from one sample in a study of T cells in Graves' hyperthyroidism and ophthalmopathy. TCRdb reprocessed the multiplex PCR reads with MiXCR, giving one entry per CDR3 protein. This sample has approximately 600,000 distinct CDR3 sequences; around 21% occur once, and the top ten carry around a third. Sequencing used blood. Receptor source: a man aged 30-40 years with Graves' ophthalmopathy. The CDR3 runs from the conserved cysteine through the conserved F or W. The D gene is left open where the match is weak. Clone size, where shown, is once, few, many, or a class for clones that have expanded.

V: TRBV6-2/TRBV6-3
J: TRBJ1-2
size: .
D: .
CDR3: CASETLKGGTTNYGYTF
DNA: TGTGCCAGCGAAACCCTCAAAGGGGGGACGACTAACTATGGCTACACCTTC

V: TRBV27
J: TRBJ1-1
size: .
D: .
CDR3: CASSFFPRVGMNTEAFF
DNA: TGTGCCAGCAGTTTCTTCCCCCGGGTGGGGATGAACACTGAAGCTTTCTTT

V: TRBV5-4
J: TRBJ2-1
size: few
D: TRBD1
CDR3: CASSVEGQGMEQFF
DNA: TGTGCCAGCAGCGTCGAGGGACAGGGGATGGAGCAGTTCTTC

V: TRBV2
J: TRBJ2-1
size: .
D: .
CDR3: CASSDLTSSYNEQFF
DNA: TGTGCCAGCAGTGATCTGACTAGCTCCTACAATGAGCAGTTCTTC

V: TRBV4-3
J: TRBJ2-7
size: .
D: TRBD1
CDR3: CASSQDGTGTEQYF
DNA: TGCGCCAGCAGCCAAGATGGGACAGGGACCGAGCAGTACTTC

V: TRBV6-1
J: TRBJ2-5
size: .
D: TRBD1
CDR3: CASSKTSTGRRETQYF
DNA: TGTGCCAGCAGTAAAACCTCGACAGGGCGGCGCGAGACCCAGTACTTC

V: TRBV20-1
J: TRBJ1-6
size: many
D: .
CDR3: CSATFTDSPLHF
DNA: TGCAGTGCAACCTTTACAGATTCACCCCTCCACTTT

V: TRBV4-1
J: TRBJ2-7
size: .
D: TRBD2
CDR3: CASSQINKGTSGDYEQYF
DNA: TGCGCCAGCAGCCAAATTAATAAAGGGACTAGCGGTGACTACGAGCAGTACTTC

V: TRBV28
J: TRBJ2-7
size: .
D: TRBD2
CDR3: CASARGGSIYEQYF
DNA: TGTGCCAGCGCCCGCGGCGGGAGCATCTACGAGCAGTACTTC

V: TRBV10-1
J: TRBJ2-7
size: few
D: .
CDR3: CASSESGKSLGEQYF
DNA: TGCGCCAGCAGTGAGTCGGGAAAGAGCTTGGGCGAGCAGTACTTC

V: TRBV28
J: TRBJ2-7
size: few
D: .
CDR3: CASIKDSSYEQYF
DNA: TGTGCCAGTATAAAAGATAGCTCCTACGAGCAGTACTTC

V: TRBV28
J: TRBJ1-2
size: few
D: TRBD1
CDR3: CASSLGTVGYGYTF
DNA: TGTGCCAGCAGTTTAGGGACAGTCGGGTATGGCTACACCTTC

V: TRBV24-1
J: TRBJ1-2
size: few
D: .
CDR3: CATSAADGYTF
DNA: TGTGCCACCAGTGCCGCGGATGGCTACACCTTC

V: TRBV20-1
J: TRBJ1-2
size: many
D: TRBD1
CDR3: CSARDQDRGKGYTF
DNA: TGCAGTGCTAGAGATCAGGACAGGGGGAAAGGCTACACCTTC

V: TRBV7-2
J: TRBJ2-1
size: few
D: TRBD2
CDR3: CASSLSRTSGFNEQFF
DNA: TGTGCCAGCAGCTTATCAAGGACTAGCGGGTTCAATGAGCAGTTCTTC

V: TRBV7-9
J: TRBJ1-1
size: .
D: .
CDR3: CASSPLRHPEAFF
DNA: TGTGCCAGCAGTCCGCTTCGACACCCTGAAGCTTTCTTT

V: TRBV29-1
J: TRBJ1-3
size: .
D: TRBD1
CDR3: CSVAGRGSLSGNTIYF
DNA: TGCAGCGTTGCGGGCAGGGGGTCCCTCTCTGGAAACACCATATATTTT

V: TRBV12-3/TRBV12-4
J: TRBJ2-6
size: many
D: TRBD1
CDR3: CASSTGQGGTGANVLTF
DNA: TGTGCCAGCAGTACGGGACAGGGTGGGACTGGGGCCAACGTCCTGACTTTC

V: TRBV19
J: TRBJ2-1
size: .
D: .
CDR3: CASSIDSGRRYNEQFF
DNA: TGTGCCAGTAGTATAGATTCGGGGAGGCGGTACAATGAGCAGTTCTTC

V: TRBV9
J: TRBJ1-2
size: .
D: .
CDR3: CASSVASREGDGYTF
DNA: TGTGCCAGCAGCGTAGCCTCCAGGGAGGGAGATGGCTACACCTTC

V: TRBV2
J: TRBJ2-1
size: many
D: TRBD2
CDR3: CASSEEASGLNEQFF
DNA: TGTGCCAGCAGTGAAGAGGCTAGCGGGCTCAATGAGCAGTTCTTC

V: TRBV7-2
J: TRBJ1-6
size: few
D: TRBD1
CDR3: CASSPPDRDSPLHF
DNA: TGTGCCAGCAGCCCACCGGACAGGGATTCACCCCTCCACTTT

V: TRBV5-1
J: TRBJ1-2
size: .
D: TRBD1
CDR3: CASSLAAGGTHGYTF
DNA: TGCGCCAGCAGCTTGGCAGCAGGGGGTACCCATGGCTACACCTTC

V: TRBV4-1
J: TRBJ2-7
size: .
D: .
CDR3: CASSQEAVFNEQYF
DNA: TGCGCCAGCAGCCAAGAGGCCGTATTCAACGAGCAGTACTTC

V: TRBV29-1
J: TRBJ2-5
size: many
D: .
CDR3: CSVGLLLQETQYF
DNA: TGCAGCGTTGGGTTACTCCTCCAAGAGACCCAGTACTTC

V: TRBV27
J: TRBJ2-1
size: .
D: .
CDR3: CASSSSLAYNEQFF
DNA: TGTGCCAGCAGTTCCTCTCTAGCGTACAATGAGCAGTTCTTC

V: TRBV20-1
J: TRBJ2-5
size: .
D: .
CDR3: CSVSGPDQETQYF
DNA: TGCAGTGTATCGGGGCCAGACCAAGAGACCCAGTACTTC

V: TRBV18
J: TRBJ1-3
size: .
D: .
CDR3: CASSPPTESSGNTIYF
DNA: TGTGCCAGCTCACCACCGACAGAAAGCTCTGGAAACACCATATATTTT

V: TRBV9
J: TRBJ2-5
size: .
D: TRBD1
CDR3: CASSGGQGRETQYF
DNA: TGTGCCAGCAGCGGAGGACAGGGGAGGGAGACCCAGTACTTC

V: TRBV2
J: TRBJ1-2
size: many
D: .
CDR3: CASSGWGLDGYTF
DNA: TGTGCCAGCAGTGGGTGGGGCCTGGATGGCTACACCTTC

V: TRBV20-1
J: TRBJ2-7
size: many
D: .
CDR3: CSARAPGYEQYF
DNA: TGCAGTGCGAGGGCCCCGGGATACGAGCAGTACTTC

V: TRBV19
J: TRBJ2-2
size: .
D: .
CDR3: CASSRMTDYTGELFF
DNA: TGTGCCAGTAGTCGTATGACAGACTACACCGGGGAGCTGTTTTTT

V: TRBV30
J: TRBJ2-3
size: .
D: TRBD2
CDR3: CAWMGLAGTDTQYF
DNA: TGTGCCTGGATGGGACTAGCGGGCACAGATACGCAGTATTTT

V: TRBV7-9
J: TRBJ2-6
size: few
D: .
CDR3: CASSERVSGANVLTF
DNA: TGTGCCAGCAGCGAGAGGGTCTCTGGGGCCAACGTCCTGACTTTC

V: TRBV10-3
J: TRBJ1-3
size: many
D: .
CDR3: CASRTVGNTIYF
DNA: TGTGCCAGCAGGACAGTGGGAAACACCATATATTTT

V: TRBV12-3/TRBV12-4
J: TRBJ2-5
size: many
D: .
CDR3: CASSQGTRETQYF
DNA: TGTGCCAGCAGTCAAGGGACTCGAGAGACCCAGTACTTC

V: TRBV6-2/TRBV6-3
J: TRBJ2-1
size: .
D: TRBD2
CDR3: CASSRNGLAGGEQFF
DNA: TGTGCCAGCAGCCGAAATGGACTAGCGGGAGGGGAGCAGTTCTTC

V: TRBV2
J: TRBJ2-2
size: once
D: .
CDR3: CVSSEVGGSDTGELFF
DNA: TGTGTCAGCAGTGAAGTGGGTGGGTCCGACACCGGGGAGCTGTTTTTT

V: TRBV20-1
J: TRBJ2-7
size: .
D: TRBD2
CDR3: CSARVSGSSYEQYF
DNA: TGCAGTGCTAGAGTTAGCGGGAGCTCCTACGAGCAGTACTTC

V: TRBV29-1
J: TRBJ2-7
size: .
D: TRBD2
CDR3: CSVYGTSGGNEQYF
DNA: TGCAGCGTGTACGGGACTAGCGGAGGGAACGAGCAGTACTTC

V: TRBV6-1
J: TRBJ2-1
size: .
D: .
CDR3: CASSISRGPYNEQFF
DNA: TGTGCCAGCAGCATCTCGAGGGGACCGTACAATGAGCAGTTCTTC

V: TRBV27
J: TRBJ2-1
size: few
D: .
CDR3: CATGLGFYNEQFF
DNA: TGTGCCACGGGACTTGGATTTTACAATGAGCAGTTCTTC

V: TRBV3-1
J: TRBJ2-6
size: .
D: .
CDR3: CASSQDLIAWTNFSGANVLTF
DNA: TGTGCCAGCAGCCAAGATCTTATTGCGTGGACGAACTTCTCTGGGGCCAACGTCCTGACTTTC

V: TRBV6-2/TRBV6-3
J: TRBJ1-1
size: .
D: .
CDR3: CASSYSIFGTGLLNTEAFF
DNA: TGTGCCAGCAGTTACTCGATCTTTGGAACAGGGCTCTTAAACACTGAAGCTTTCTTT

V: TRBV10-3
J: TRBJ2-4
size: few
D: .
CDR3: CAISESSLTKNIQYF
DNA: TGTGCCATCAGTGAGTCGTCCCTGACCAAAAACATTCAGTACTTC

V: TRBV28
J: TRBJ2-1
size: .
D: TRBD2
CDR3: CASSLFPSGRTVEQFF
DNA: TGTGCCAGCAGTTTATTTCCTAGCGGGAGAACCGTTGAGCAGTTCTTC

V: TRBV15
J: TRBJ1-1
size: .
D: .
CDR3: CATSRDPGPTEAFF
DNA: TGTGCCACCAGCAGAGATCCGGGGCCCACTGAAGCTTTCTTT

V: TRBV20-1
J: TRBJ1-2
size: .
D: .
CDR3: CSAQTAGDYGYTF
DNA: TGCAGTGCCCAAACCGCAGGAGACTATGGCTACACCTTC

V: TRBV14
J: TRBJ2-7
size: many
D: .
CDR3: CASSPEGFYEQYF
DNA: TGTGCCAGCAGTCCTGAAGGGTTCTACGAGCAGTACTTC

V: TRBV19
J: TRBJ2-4
size: few
D: TRBD2
CDR3: CASRDSSGLQSGKNIQYF
DNA: TGTGCCAGTAGGGACTCTAGCGGCCTCCAATCAGGCAAAAACATTCAGTACTTC

V: TRBV2
J: TRBJ2-1
size: many
D: .
CDR3: CASSSPDSSYNEQFF
DNA: TGTGCCAGCAGTTCGCCGGACAGCTCCTACAATGAGCAGTTCTTC

V: TRBV28
J: TRBJ1-1
size: many
D: .
CDR3: CASSLSGDMNTEAFF
DNA: TGTGCCAGCAGTCTCTCGGGAGACATGAACACTGAAGCTTTCTTT

V: TRBV4-2
J: TRBJ2-1
size: .
D: .
CDR3: CASSQRQTYTYNEQFF
DNA: TGTGCCAGCAGCCAACGACAAACCTATACTTACAATGAGCAGTTCTTC

V: TRBV6-1
J: TRBJ1-5
size: few
D: .
CDR3: CASGEYIWSNQPQHF
DNA: TGTGCCAGCGGTGAATATATCTGGAGCAATCAGCCCCAGCATTTT